The clone carrying this T cell receptor (beta chain) was seen repeatedly, ten times or more. Antigen unknown. This sample is drawn from a study of T cells in Graves' hyperthyroidism and ophthalmopathy. Points from the study as a whole: Ophthalmopathy and stable hyperthyroidism were told apart by a 13 V-J model.

Germline V gene lookup returns CDR1 SGHTA and CDR2 FQGNSA. V shed 5 bases, J shed 3 bases, and the junction held 3 bases outside the gene matches. This CDR3 contains 13 residues. From RNA transcripts, TCR beta CDR3 regions were amplified. HTBI primers were used for first-round RT-PCR of the TCR CDR3. One entry per CDR3 protein, called by TCRdb with MiXCR from the multiplex PCR reads. This table holds roughly 700,000 distinct CDR3 sequences, 35% found once. Stable disease denoted Graves' hyperthyroidism without ophthalmopathy progression within 18 months. The study excluded patients with uncontrolled infection, other autoimmune disease, pregnancy or lactation. On the basis of clinical symptoms, serum thyroxine and TRAb, thyroid ultrasound and orbital computed tomography, diagnoses were made.

The rearrangement uses TRBV7-2 and TRBJ1-2, with 7 bases that match TRBD1. The material sequenced was blood. This TCR was recovered from a middle-aged woman with Graves' hyperthyroidism. CDR3 loop: CASSAGTDYGYTF. CDR3 coding DNA: TGTGCCAGCAGCGCCGGGACAGACTATGGCTACACCTTC.